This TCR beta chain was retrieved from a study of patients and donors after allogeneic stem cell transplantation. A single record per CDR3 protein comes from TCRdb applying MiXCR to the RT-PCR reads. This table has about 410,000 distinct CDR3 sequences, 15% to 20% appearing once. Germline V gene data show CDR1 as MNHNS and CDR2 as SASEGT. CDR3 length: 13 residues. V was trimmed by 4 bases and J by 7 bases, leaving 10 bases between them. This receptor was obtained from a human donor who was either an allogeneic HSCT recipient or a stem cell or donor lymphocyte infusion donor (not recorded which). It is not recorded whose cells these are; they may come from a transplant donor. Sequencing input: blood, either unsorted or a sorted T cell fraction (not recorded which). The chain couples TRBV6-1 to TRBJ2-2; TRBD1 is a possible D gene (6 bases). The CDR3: CASSAQGHGELFF. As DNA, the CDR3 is TGTGCCAGCAGTGCGCAGGGACACGGGGAGCTGTTTTTT.